Included here is one T cell receptor beta chain sequence, with context. The data were taken from a study of blood T cell repertoires in COVID-19. Study-wide background: Spain, Italy and the United States supplied samples that represented acute and convalescent COVID-19. T cells, B-cell-depleted T cells, or PBMCs provided the cDNA or gDNA that served as material.

Followed longitudinally, the Seattle patients had been enrolled during active infection. In the original workflow: Estimates of nucleated cell counts were drawn from the amplification of reference gene primers. Sequencing used immunoSEQ multiplex PCR; TCRdb keeps in-frame clones, though not all of them. Clone size and the V and J calls come from that table; the DNA yielded D and trimming. The table shows roughly 300,000 clones, with approximately 88% occurring only once. This sequence originates from a human donor with COVID-19, enrolled during active disease. The donor label of this sample is uncertain. The sequencing input was peripheral blood.

Here the CDR3 DNA reads TGTGCCAGCAGCGTAAGCGGGATCGTAGGAGAGACCCAGTACTTC. Its translation: CASSVSGIVGETQYF. The rearrangement uses TRBV9 and TRBJ2-5, with 7 bases matching TRBD2. CDR1 is SGDLS, CDR2 YYNGEE, per germline. The CDR3 is 15 amino acids. The V gene end was trimmed by 1 base and the J gene end by 4 bases; junction bases not matched to a gene: 7.